This TCR beta chain was recovered during a study of blood T cell repertoires in COVID-19. As processed by the authors: Cell counts per sample came from amplifying reference gene primers. TCRdb's table, derived via immunoSEQ multiplex PCR, lists solely in-frame clones and lacks some. That table is the source of V, J and clone size, and D and trimming were worked out from the DNA. The sample has 150,000 to 200,000 clones, approximately 83% seen once. V was cut by 4 bases and J by 4 bases, with 17 bases left in between. The germline gives CDR1 SGHVS, CDR2 FQNEAQ. The CDR3 runs 16 residues. This sequence was found in a woman older than 75 with acute or convalescent COVID-19. The sequenced sample was peripheral blood. The J gene is TRBJ2-1, the V gene TRBV7-8; D is possibly TRBD1 (6 bases). DNA of the CDR3: TGTGCCAGCAGCTCCAATTTGGCAGGGACATACAATGAGCAGTTCTTC. It is translated as CASSSNLAGTYNEQFF.